Listed below are T cell receptor beta chains from one sample, sequenced in a study of Graves' ophthalmopathy and Graves' hyperthyroidism. TCRdb processed the multiplex PCR reads anew with MiXCR; each CDR3 protein has one entry. The sample carries about 25,000 distinct CDR3 sequences, approximately 48% recorded once. Sequences were obtained from peripheral blood. These receptor sequences come from an adult woman with stable Graves' hyperthyroidism. CDR3s include the opening cysteine and the closing phenylalanine or tryptophan. Each record gives: V gene, D gene, J gene, clone size, CDR3 protein, CDR3 DNA. D genes are given only for firm matches. The size field is filled for only some rows; it gives once, few, many or a size class.

V gene: TRBV7-3
D gene: NA
J gene: TRBJ2-7
clone size: NA
CDR3 protein: CASSPRPGGGEQYF
CDR3 DNA: TGTGCCAGCAGCCCCCGACCCGGCGGCGGCGAGCAGTACTTC

V gene: TRBV2
D gene: NA
J gene: TRBJ1-4
clone size: medium-sized
CDR3 protein: CASRTDPNEKLFF
CDR3 DNA: TGTGCCAGCAGGACGGACCCAAATGAAAAACTGTTTTTT

V gene: TRBV6-5
D gene: TRBD2
J gene: TRBJ2-2
clone size: NA
CDR3 protein: CASRTSGSGELFF
CDR3 DNA: TGTGCCAGCAGGACTAGCGGGTCCGGGGAGCTGTTTTTT

V gene: TRBV15
D gene: NA
J gene: TRBJ2-2
clone size: NA
CDR3 protein: CATSRVTLRGELFF
CDR3 DNA: TGTGCCACCAGCAGGGTCACCCTTCGCGGGGAGCTGTTTTTT

V gene: TRBV20-1
D gene: TRBD1
J gene: TRBJ1-5
clone size: NA
CDR3 protein: CSARVGNRGHQETQHF
CDR3 DNA: TGCAGTGCTAGAGTAGGAAACAGGGGACACCAAGAGACCCAGCATTTT

V gene: TRBV9
D gene: TRBD1
J gene: TRBJ2-7
clone size: NA
CDR3 protein: CASSPRDRAYEQYF
CDR3 DNA: TGTGCCAGCAGCCCAAGGGACAGGGCGTACGAGCAGTACTTC

V gene: TRBV28
D gene: TRBD1
J gene: TRBJ1-1
clone size: many
CDR3 protein: CASSTSDRAEAFF
CDR3 DNA: TGTGCCAGCAGCACATCCGACAGGGCTGAAGCTTTCTTT

V gene: TRBV4-1
D gene: TRBD1
J gene: TRBJ1-5
clone size: many
CDR3 protein: CASSQDASGGLRQPQHF
CDR3 DNA: TGCGCCAGCAGCCAAGATGCGTCAGGGGGGCTCCGACAGCCCCAGCATTTT

V gene: TRBV20-1
D gene: NA
J gene: TRBJ2-1
clone size: NA
CDR3 protein: CSVQEGSTYNEQFF
CDR3 DNA: TGCAGTGTTCAGGAGGGTTCTACCTACAATGAGCAGTTCTTC

V gene: TRBV20-1
D gene: TRBD2
J gene: TRBJ2-7
clone size: NA
CDR3 protein: CSATPGLAEPYEQYF
CDR3 DNA: TGCAGTGCAACACCGGGACTAGCGGAGCCCTACGAGCAGTACTTC

V gene: TRBV19
D gene: NA
J gene: TRBJ2-7
clone size: medium-sized
CDR3 protein: CASSIVLASEQYF
CDR3 DNA: TGTGCCAGTAGTATAGTACTCGCCTCAGAGCAGTACTTC

V gene: TRBV27
D gene: TRBD1
J gene: TRBJ2-5
clone size: many
CDR3 protein: CATRQGSGETQYF
CDR3 DNA: TGTGCCACCCGACAGGGATCGGGAGAGACCCAGTACTTC

V gene: TRBV27
D gene: NA
J gene: TRBJ2-2
clone size: many
CDR3 protein: CASSTNTGELFF
CDR3 DNA: TGTGCCAGCAGTACGAACACCGGGGAGCTGTTTTTT

V gene: TRBV30
D gene: NA
J gene: TRBJ1-5
clone size: many
CDR3 protein: CAWSGGADFQPQHF
CDR3 DNA: TGTGCCTGGTCGGGGGGGGCGGATTTTCAGCCCCAGCATTTT

V gene: TRBV7-3
D gene: NA
J gene: TRBJ2-1
clone size: medium-sized
CDR3 protein: CASSFSGSMYNEQFF
CDR3 DNA: TGTGCCAGCAGCTTCTCCGGGAGTATGTACAATGAGCAGTTCTTC

V gene: TRBV20-1
D gene: NA
J gene: TRBJ1-1
clone size: once
CDR3 protein: CSGDTLNTEAFF
CDR3 DNA: TGCAGCGGGGACACCCTGAACACTGAAGCTTTCTTT

V gene: TRBV10-3
D gene: TRBD1
J gene: TRBJ2-7
clone size: NA
CDR3 protein: CAIYPGQANYEQYF
CDR3 DNA: TGTGCCATCTACCCGGGACAGGCCAATTACGAGCAGTACTTC

V gene: TRBV29-1
D gene: TRBD2
J gene: TRBJ2-1
clone size: many
CDR3 protein: CSVSSGVNEQFF
CDR3 DNA: TGCAGCGTTTCTAGCGGGGTAAATGAGCAGTTCTTC

V gene: TRBV7-9
D gene: NA
J gene: TRBJ1-1
clone size: NA
CDR3 protein: CASSLTQGLVEAFF
CDR3 DNA: TGTGCCAGCAGCTTAACCCAGGGATTGGTAGAAGCTTTCTTT

V gene: TRBV24-1
D gene: NA
J gene: TRBJ2-7
clone size: NA
CDR3 protein: CATSDRVRVPVYEQYF
CDR3 DNA: TGTGCCACCAGTGATCGAGTCAGGGTCCCAGTCTACGAGCAGTACTTC

V gene: TRBV5-5
D gene: NA
J gene: TRBJ1-1
clone size: NA
CDR3 protein: CASRSGWTEAFF
CDR3 DNA: TGTGCCAGCAGGTCCGGCTGGACTGAAGCTTTCTTC

V gene: TRBV4-1
D gene: NA
J gene: TRBJ1-3
clone size: many
CDR3 protein: CASSQDRVSRNTIYF
CDR3 DNA: TGCGCCAGCAGCCAAGATCGGGTCTCCCGAAACACCATATATTTT

V gene: TRBV12-5
D gene: NA
J gene: TRBJ1-1
clone size: many
CDR3 protein: CASASGVHTEAFF
CDR3 DNA: TGTGCTAGCGCCTCCGGGGTGCACACTGAAGCTTTCTTT

V gene: TRBV19
D gene: TRBD1
J gene: TRBJ1-5
clone size: medium-sized
CDR3 protein: CASSIGTGSNQPQHF
CDR3 DNA: TGTGCCAGTAGTATTGGGACAGGAAGCAATCAGCCCCAGCATTTT

V gene: TRBV10-1
D gene: NA
J gene: TRBJ2-5
clone size: NA
CDR3 protein: CASSESQTARETQYF
CDR3 DNA: TGCGCCAGCAGTGAGTCTCAGACAGCTCGAGAGACCCAGTACTTC

V gene: TRBV28
D gene: NA
J gene: TRBJ1-2
clone size: many
CDR3 protein: CASSLIQNYGYTF
CDR3 DNA: TGTGCCAGCAGTCTAATACAGAACTATGGCTACACCTTC

V gene: TRBV20-1
D gene: NA
J gene: TRBJ2-5
clone size: NA
CDR3 protein: CSARGTGGRWETQYF
CDR3 DNA: TGCAGTGCTAGAGGGACGGGGGGCCGATGGGAGACCCAGTACTTC

V gene: TRBV7-9
D gene: TRBD1
J gene: TRBJ2-5
clone size: medium-sized
CDR3 protein: CASSKGQVQETQYF
CDR3 DNA: TGTGCCAGCAGCAAGGGACAGGTCCAAGAGACCCAGTACTTC

V gene: TRBV11-2
D gene: TRBD2
J gene: TRBJ2-1
clone size: once
CDR3 protein: CASSVIGQREGNEQFF
CDR3 DNA: TGTGCCAGCAGCGTCATAGGTCAGCGGGAGGGCAATGAGCAGTTCTTC

V gene: TRBV24-1
D gene: NA
J gene: TRBJ2-7
clone size: once
CDR3 protein: CATSGAYEQYF
CDR3 DNA: TGTGCCACCAGCGGGGCCTACGAGCAGTACTTC

V gene: TRBV10-3
D gene: NA
J gene: TRBJ1-6
clone size: NA
CDR3 protein: CAISDSGANSPLHF
CDR3 DNA: TGTGCCATCAGTGATTCGGGAGCTAATTCACCCCTCCACTTT

V gene: TRBV25-1
D gene: NA
J gene: TRBJ2-7
clone size: NA
CDR3 protein: CASSDKGQLISYEQYF
CDR3 DNA: TGTGCCAGCAGTGATAAAGGACAGCTGATATCTTACGAGCAGTACTTC

V gene: TRBV20-1
D gene: NA
J gene: TRBJ2-1
clone size: NA
CDR3 protein: CSAPRLRYNEQFF
CDR3 DNA: TGCAGTGCTCCCCGTTTGCGGTACAATGAGCAGTTCTTC

V gene: TRBV7-6
D gene: NA
J gene: TRBJ2-3
clone size: medium-sized
CDR3 protein: CASSLAQGTDTQYF
CDR3 DNA: TGTGCCAGCAGCTTAGCTCAGGGCACAGATACGCAGTATTTT

V gene: TRBV19
D gene: TRBD1
J gene: TRBJ2-2
clone size: NA
CDR3 protein: CASSQRDSHLYGYTGELFF
CDR3 DNA: TGTGCCAGTAGCCAAAGGGACAGCCATCTTTATGGCTACACCGGGGAGCTGTTTTTT

V gene: TRBV20-1
D gene: NA
J gene: TRBJ2-5
clone size: medium-sized
CDR3 protein: CSAREGRGQETQYF
CDR3 DNA: TGCAGTGCTAGAGAGGGGCGGGGCCAGGAGACCCAGTACTTC

V gene: TRBV27
D gene: TRBD1
J gene: TRBJ2-7
clone size: many
CDR3 protein: CASSLLDRGPYEQYF
CDR3 DNA: TGTGCCAGCAGTTTATTGGACAGGGGTCCCTACGAGCAGTACTTC

V gene: TRBV20-1
D gene: TRBD2
J gene: TRBJ2-7
clone size: NA
CDR3 protein: CSARQWTSGRADEQYF
CDR3 DNA: TGTAGTGCTAGACAATGGACTAGCGGGAGGGCCGACGAGCAGTACTTC

V gene: TRBV7-8
D gene: NA
J gene: TRBJ2-7
clone size: medium-sized
CDR3 protein: CASSSPREQYF
CDR3 DNA: TGTGCCAGCAGCTCCCCCAGGGAGCAGTACTTC

V gene: TRBV19
D gene: NA
J gene: TRBJ2-7
clone size: NA
CDR3 protein: CASSFSTGYEQYF
CDR3 DNA: TGTGCCAGTAGTTTTAGTACCGGCTACGAGCAGTACTTC

V gene: TRBV2
D gene: TRBD1
J gene: TRBJ2-7
clone size: medium-sized
CDR3 protein: CASARAGTASYEQYF
CDR3 DNA: TGTGCCAGCGCTAGAGCCGGGACAGCCTCCTACGAGCAGTACTTC

V gene: TRBV20-1
D gene: NA
J gene: TRBJ2-3
clone size: medium-sized
CDR3 protein: CSARGPGPRGGDTQYF
CDR3 DNA: TGCAGTGCTAGAGGACCGGGCCCTAGGGGAGGAGATACGCAGTATTTT

V gene: TRBV6-5
D gene: NA
J gene: TRBJ2-1
clone size: many
CDR3 protein: CASSLGGTPYNEQFF
CDR3 DNA: TGTGCCAGCAGTTTGGGCGGGACTCCCTACAATGAGCAGTTCTTC

V gene: TRBV11-2
D gene: NA
J gene: TRBJ1-5
clone size: NA
CDR3 protein: CASSLDRRTQGQPQHF
CDR3 DNA: TGTGCCAGCAGCTTAGATCGGAGAACCCAGGGGCAGCCCCAGCATTTT

V gene: TRBV12-3/TRBV12-4
D gene: TRBD2
J gene: TRBJ2-7
clone size: NA
CDR3 protein: CASSFAAGASYEQYF
CDR3 DNA: TGTGCCAGCAGTTTCGCAGCGGGAGCCTCCTACGAGCAGTACTTC

V gene: TRBV11-2
D gene: NA
J gene: TRBJ1-3
clone size: NA
CDR3 protein: CASSRSGNTIYF
CDR3 DNA: TGTGCCAGCAGTCGTTCTGGAAACACCATATATTTT

V gene: TRBV2
D gene: TRBD2
J gene: TRBJ2-5
clone size: NA
CDR3 protein: CASSGSGGDETQYF
CDR3 DNA: TGTGCCAGCAGCGGTAGCGGGGGTGACGAGACCCAGTACTTC

V gene: TRBV4-2
D gene: TRBD1
J gene: TRBJ1-2
clone size: many
CDR3 protein: CASSQEAGQAHYGYTF
CDR3 DNA: TGTGCCAGCAGCCAAGAAGCCGGACAGGCGCACTATGGCTACACCTTC

V gene: TRBV6-2/TRBV6-3
D gene: NA
J gene: TRBJ2-7
clone size: many
CDR3 protein: CASSYLTDYEQYF
CDR3 DNA: TGTGCCAGCAGTTACTTGACAGACTACGAGCAGTACTTC

V gene: TRBV15
D gene: NA
J gene: TRBJ2-7
clone size: NA
CDR3 protein: CATSTGQSRGYEQYF
CDR3 DNA: TGTGCCACCAGCACAGGGCAGAGCCGGGGCTACGAGCAGTACTTC

V gene: TRBV4-1
D gene: NA
J gene: TRBJ2-1
clone size: medium-sized
CDR3 protein: CASSQENNEQFF
CDR3 DNA: TGCGCCAGCAGCCAAGAGAACAATGAGCAGTTCTTC

V gene: TRBV11-1
D gene: TRBD2
J gene: TRBJ2-1
clone size: NA
CDR3 protein: CASSRTSGSSYNEQFF
CDR3 DNA: TGTGCCAGCAGCAGGACTAGCGGGAGCTCCTACAATGAGCAGTTCTTC

V gene: TRBV2
D gene: TRBD1
J gene: TRBJ2-5
clone size: once
CDR3 protein: CASNLGTGTQYF
CDR3 DNA: TGTGCCAGCAATCTCGGGACAGGGACCCAGTACTTC

V gene: TRBV6-5
D gene: NA
J gene: TRBJ1-6
clone size: many
CDR3 protein: CARRIRAPHNSPLHF
CDR3 DNA: TGTGCCAGACGTATTAGGGCCCCTCATAATTCACCCCTCCACTTT

V gene: TRBV20-1
D gene: TRBD2
J gene: TRBJ2-7
clone size: medium-sized
CDR3 protein: CSALREERKYEQYF
CDR3 DNA: TGCAGTGCACTTCGGGAGGAACGAAAGTACGAGCAGTACTTC

V gene: TRBV5-1
D gene: NA
J gene: TRBJ2-7
clone size: medium-sized
CDR3 protein: CASSVTGVYEQYF
CDR3 DNA: TGCGCCAGCAGCGTAACCGGAGTCTACGAGCAGTACTTC

V gene: TRBV7-7
D gene: NA
J gene: TRBJ2-6
clone size: NA
CDR3 protein: CASSLGVPGLCSGANVLTF
CDR3 DNA: TGTGCTAGCAGCTTAGGAGTCCCCGGGCTGTGCTCTGGGGCCAACGTCCTGACTTTC

V gene: TRBV20-1
D gene: NA
J gene: TRBJ1-2
clone size: medium-sized
CDR3 protein: CSARGPNRFRGYGYTF
CDR3 DNA: TGCAGTGCTAGAGGACCCAACAGGTTCCGAGGGTATGGCTACACCTTC